This TCR beta chain was sequenced in a study of shared clonotypes between healthy human individuals. Germline CDR1 reads SGHRS; CDR2 reads YFSETQ. The CDR3 loop spans 16 amino acids. V gave up 1 base and J gave up 2 bases, with 15 bases separating them. Across several immunoSEQ plates, the genomic DNA of each subset was split evenly. Some clones are missing from TCRdb's copy, which holds only in-frame ones; the method was immunoSEQ multiplex PCR. The data contain roughly 700,000 clones, over 65% of them seen just once; the ten biggest clones take up 1.7%. Material for sequencing was memory CD4+ T cells sorted from blood. Stated subset: CD45RA-negative fraction. V gene TRBV5-1 combines with J gene TRBJ2-5; tentative D call: TRBD2 (6 bases). The origin of this receptor is a woman in her 30s in good health. The CDR3 DNA sequence: TGCGCCAGCAGCTTGAATTCGCGGCGGGAACAAGAGACCCAGTACTTC. Its translation: CASSLNSRREQETQYF.